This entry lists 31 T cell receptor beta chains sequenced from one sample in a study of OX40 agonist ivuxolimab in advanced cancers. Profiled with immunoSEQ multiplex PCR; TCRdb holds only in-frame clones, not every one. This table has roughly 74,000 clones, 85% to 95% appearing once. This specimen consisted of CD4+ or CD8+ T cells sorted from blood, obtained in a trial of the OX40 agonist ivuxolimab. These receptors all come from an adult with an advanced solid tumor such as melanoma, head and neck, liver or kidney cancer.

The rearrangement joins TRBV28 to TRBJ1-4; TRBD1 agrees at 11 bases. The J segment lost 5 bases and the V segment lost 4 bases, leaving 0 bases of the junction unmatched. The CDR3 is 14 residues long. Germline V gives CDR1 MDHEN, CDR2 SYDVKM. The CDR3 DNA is TGTGCCAGCAGTTGGACAGGGGGCAATGAAAAACTGTTTTTT. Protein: CASSWTGGNEKLFF. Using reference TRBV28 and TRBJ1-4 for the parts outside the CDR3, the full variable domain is DVKVTQSSRYLVKRTGEKVFLECVQDMDHENMFWYRQDPGLGLRLIYFSYDVKMKEKGDIPEGYSVSREKKERFSLILESASTNQTSMYLCASSWTGGNEKLFFGSGTQLSVL.

The CDR3 protein is CASRTGNTEAFF. The CDR3 DNA is TGTGCCAGCAGGACGGGGAACACTGAAGCTTTCTTT. The V call is TRBV6-1, the J call TRBJ1-1, with D unresolved. Between the trimmed V and J ends, which lost 6 bases and 1 base, there was a span of 6 bases. Germline V lookup: CDR1 MNHNS, CDR2 SASEGT. The CDR3 sequence is 12 residues long.

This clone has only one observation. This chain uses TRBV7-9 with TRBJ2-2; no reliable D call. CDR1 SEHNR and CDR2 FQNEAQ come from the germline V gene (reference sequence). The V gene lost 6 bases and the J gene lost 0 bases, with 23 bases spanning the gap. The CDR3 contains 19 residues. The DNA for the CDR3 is TGTGCCAGCAGATCGACGGAGCTCGGATCGAACGCGAACACCGGGGAGCTGTTTTTT. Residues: CASRSTELGSNANTGELFF.

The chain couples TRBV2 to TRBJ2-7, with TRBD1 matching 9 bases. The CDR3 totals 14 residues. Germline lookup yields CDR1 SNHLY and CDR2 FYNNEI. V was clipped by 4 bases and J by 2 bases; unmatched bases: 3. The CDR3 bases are TGTGCCAGCAGTGGAGGGACAGGGACCTACGAGCAGTACTTC. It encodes CASSGGTGTYEQYF.

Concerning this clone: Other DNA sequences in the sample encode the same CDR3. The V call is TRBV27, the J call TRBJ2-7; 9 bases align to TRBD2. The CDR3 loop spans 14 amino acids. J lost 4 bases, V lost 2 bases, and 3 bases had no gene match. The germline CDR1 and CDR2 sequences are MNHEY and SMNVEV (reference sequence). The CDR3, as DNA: TGTGCCAGCAGTTTAGCGGGGGGGCCTTACGAGCAGTACTTC. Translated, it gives CASSLAGGPYEQYF.

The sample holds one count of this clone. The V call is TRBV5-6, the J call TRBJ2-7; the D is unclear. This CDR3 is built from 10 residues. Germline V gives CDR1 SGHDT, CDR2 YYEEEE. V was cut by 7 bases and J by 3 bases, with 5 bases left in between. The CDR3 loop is CASGLYEQYF. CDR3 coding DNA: TGTGCCAGCGGCCTCTACGAGCAGTACTTC.

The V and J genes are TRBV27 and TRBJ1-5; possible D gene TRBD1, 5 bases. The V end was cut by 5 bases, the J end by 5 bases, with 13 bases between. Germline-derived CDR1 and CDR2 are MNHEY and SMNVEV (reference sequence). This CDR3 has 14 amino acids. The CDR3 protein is CASSLQLGDQPQHF. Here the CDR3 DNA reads TGTGCCAGCAGTCTACAGTTAGGGGATCAGCCCCAGCATTTT.

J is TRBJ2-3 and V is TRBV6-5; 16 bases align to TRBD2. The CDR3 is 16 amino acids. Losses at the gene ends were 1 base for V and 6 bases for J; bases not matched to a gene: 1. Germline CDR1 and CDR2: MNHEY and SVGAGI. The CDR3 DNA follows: TGTGCCAGCAGTTACTTGGGACTAGCGGGGGGGGATACGCAGTATTTT. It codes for CASSYLGLAGGDTQYF.

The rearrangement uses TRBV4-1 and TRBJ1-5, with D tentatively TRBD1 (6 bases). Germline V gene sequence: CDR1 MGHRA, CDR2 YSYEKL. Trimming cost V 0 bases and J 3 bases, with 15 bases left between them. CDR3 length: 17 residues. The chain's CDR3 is CASSQDRGARFNQPQHF. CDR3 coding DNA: TGCGCCAGCAGCCAAGATAGGGGGGCTAGGTTCAATCAGCCCCAGCATTTT.

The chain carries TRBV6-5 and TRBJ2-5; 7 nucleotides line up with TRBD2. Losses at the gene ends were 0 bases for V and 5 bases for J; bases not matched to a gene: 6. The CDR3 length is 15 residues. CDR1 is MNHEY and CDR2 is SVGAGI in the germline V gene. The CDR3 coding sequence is TGTGCCAGCAGTTACTCGGGGGGGAGCGGCGAGACCCAGTACTTC. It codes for CASSYSGGSGETQYF.

Here the CDR3 DNA reads TGTGCCAGCAGCTCCGGTTTCGCCGAGCAGTACTTC. Its protein is CASSSGFAEQYF. This chain joins TRBV5-6 and TRBJ2-7; D is ambiguous. Germline V gives CDR1 SGHDT, CDR2 YYEEEE. V lost 3 bases and J lost 6, with 10 bases in between. This CDR3 region has 12 residues.

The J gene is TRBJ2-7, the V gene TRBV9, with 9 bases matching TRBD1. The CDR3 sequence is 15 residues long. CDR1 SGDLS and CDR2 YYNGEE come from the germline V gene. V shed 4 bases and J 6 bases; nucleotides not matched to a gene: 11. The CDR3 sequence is CASSWSGTGPVEQYF. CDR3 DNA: TGTGCCAGCAGCTGGTCCGGGACAGGGCCCGTCGAGCAGTACTTC. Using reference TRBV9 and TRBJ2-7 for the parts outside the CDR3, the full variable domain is DSGVTQTPKHLITATGQRVTLRCSPRSGDLSVYWYQQSLDQGLQFLIQYYNGEERAKGNILERFSAQQFPDLHSELNLSSLELGDSALYFCASSWSGTGPVEQYFGPGTRLTVT.

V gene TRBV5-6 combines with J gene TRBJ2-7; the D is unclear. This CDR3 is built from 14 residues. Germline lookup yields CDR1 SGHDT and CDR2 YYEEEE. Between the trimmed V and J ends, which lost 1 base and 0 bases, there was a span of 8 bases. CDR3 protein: CASSLWGNSYEQYF. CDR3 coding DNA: TGTGCCAGCAGCTTGTGGGGAAACTCCTACGAGCAGTACTTC. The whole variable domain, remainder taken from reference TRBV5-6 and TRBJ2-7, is DAGVTQSPTHLIKTRGQQVTLRCSPKSGHDTVSWYQQALGQGPQFIFQYYEEEERQRGNFPDRFSGHQFPNYSSELNVNALLLGDSALYLCASSLWGNSYEQYFGPGTRLTVT.

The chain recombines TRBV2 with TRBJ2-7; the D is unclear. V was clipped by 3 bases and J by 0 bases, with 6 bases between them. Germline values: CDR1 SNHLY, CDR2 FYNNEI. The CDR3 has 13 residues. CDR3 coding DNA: TGTGCCAGCAGTGATTGGGGCTCCTACGAGCAGTACTTC. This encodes CASSDWGSYEQYF.

DNA for the CDR3: TGTGCCAGCAGTTACTCCGGAGTTGTCTTCGAGCAGTACTTC. Its translation: CASSYSGVVFEQYF. The chain combines TRBV6-5 with TRBJ2-7, with D uncertain. CDR1 MNHEY and CDR2 SVGAGI come from the germline V gene. V was cut by 0 bases and J by 6 bases, with 12 bases left in between. The CDR3 loop spans 14 amino acids.

The CDR3 is CASTAGNREKLFF. In nucleotides, the CDR3 is TGTGCCAGCACGGCGGGAAATCGGGAAAAACTGTTTTTT. The rearrangement joins TRBV25-1 to TRBJ1-4; no reliable D call. CDR1 MGHDK and CDR2 SYGVNS come from the germline V gene. CDR3 length: 13 residues. V lost 7 bases, J lost 8 bases, and 14 bases lay in between.

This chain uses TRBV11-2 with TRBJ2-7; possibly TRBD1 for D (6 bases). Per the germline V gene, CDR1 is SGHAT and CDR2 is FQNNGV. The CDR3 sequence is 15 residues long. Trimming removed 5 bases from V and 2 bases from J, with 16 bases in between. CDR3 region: CASSHRVWPPYEQYF. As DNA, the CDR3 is TGTGCCAGCAGCCACAGGGTTTGGCCCCCCTACGAGCAGTACTTC.

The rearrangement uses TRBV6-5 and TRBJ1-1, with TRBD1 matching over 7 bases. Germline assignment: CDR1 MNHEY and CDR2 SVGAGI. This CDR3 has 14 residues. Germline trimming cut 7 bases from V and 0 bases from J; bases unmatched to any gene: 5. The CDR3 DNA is TGTGCCAGCAACTGGGACAGCATGAACACTGAAGCTTTCTTT. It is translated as CASNWDSMNTEAFF.

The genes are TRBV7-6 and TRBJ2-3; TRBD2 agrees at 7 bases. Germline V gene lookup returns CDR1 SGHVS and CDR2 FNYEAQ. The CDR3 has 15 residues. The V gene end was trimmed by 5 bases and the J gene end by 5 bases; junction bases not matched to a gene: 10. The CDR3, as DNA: TGTGCCAGCAGCCCGCAATCCCGGGGGGAAGATACGCAGTATTTT. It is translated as CASSPQSRGEDTQYF.

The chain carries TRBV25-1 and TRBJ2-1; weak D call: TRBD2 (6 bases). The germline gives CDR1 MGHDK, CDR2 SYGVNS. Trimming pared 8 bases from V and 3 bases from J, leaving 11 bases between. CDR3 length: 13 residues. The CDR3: CASGDSNYNEQFF. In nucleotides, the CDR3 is TGTGCCAGCGGGGACTCTAACTACAATGAGCAGTTCTTC.

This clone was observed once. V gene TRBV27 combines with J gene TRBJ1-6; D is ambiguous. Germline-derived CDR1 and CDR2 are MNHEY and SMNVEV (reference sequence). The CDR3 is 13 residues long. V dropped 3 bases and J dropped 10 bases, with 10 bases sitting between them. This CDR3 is CASSFGIGSPLHF. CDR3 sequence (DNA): TGTGCCAGCAGTTTTGGGATAGGGTCACCCCTCCACTTT.

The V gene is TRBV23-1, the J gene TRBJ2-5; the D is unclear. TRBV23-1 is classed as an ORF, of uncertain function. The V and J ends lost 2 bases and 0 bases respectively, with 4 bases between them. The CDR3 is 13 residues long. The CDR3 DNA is TGCGCCAGCAGTCAAGGGCACCAAGAGACCCAGTACTTC. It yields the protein CASSQGHQETQYF.

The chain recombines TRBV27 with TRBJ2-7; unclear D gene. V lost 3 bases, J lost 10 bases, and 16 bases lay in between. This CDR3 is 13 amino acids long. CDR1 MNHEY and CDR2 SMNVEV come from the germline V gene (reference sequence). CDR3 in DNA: TGTGCCAGCAGTTTTGCACCGAACGTGGTACAGTACTTC. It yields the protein CASSFAPNVVQYF.

The CDR3 is CASSYGQIYEQYF. CDR3 nucleotides: TGTGCCAGCAGTTACGGGCAGATCTACGAGCAGTACTTC. The chain couples TRBV6-5 to TRBJ2-7; the D is unclear. V lost 2 bases, J lost 3 bases, and 8 bases lay in between. Germline CDR1 is MNHEY and CDR2 is SVGAGI. The CDR3 contains 13 residues.

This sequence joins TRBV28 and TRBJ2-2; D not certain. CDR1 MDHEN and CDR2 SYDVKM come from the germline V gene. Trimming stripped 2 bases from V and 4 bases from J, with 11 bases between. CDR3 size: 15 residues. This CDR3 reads CASSLDGPGTGELFF. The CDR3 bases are TGTGCCAGCAGTTTAGACGGGCCGGGCACCGGGGAGCTGTTTTTT.

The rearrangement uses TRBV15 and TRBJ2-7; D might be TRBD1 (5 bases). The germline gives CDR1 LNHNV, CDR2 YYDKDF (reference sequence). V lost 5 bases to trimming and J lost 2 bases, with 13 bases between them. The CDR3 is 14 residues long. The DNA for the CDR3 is TGTGCCACCAGCCGGAGAACAGGAGCCTACGAGCAGTACTTC. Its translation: CATSRRTGAYEQYF.

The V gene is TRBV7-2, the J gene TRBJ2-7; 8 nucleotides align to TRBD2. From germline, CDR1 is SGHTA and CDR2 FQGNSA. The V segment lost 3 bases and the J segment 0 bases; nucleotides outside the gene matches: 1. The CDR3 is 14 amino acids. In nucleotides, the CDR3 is TGTGCCAGCAGCTTTGCGGGGGGCTCCTACGAGCAGTACTTC. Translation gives CASSFAGGSYEQYF.

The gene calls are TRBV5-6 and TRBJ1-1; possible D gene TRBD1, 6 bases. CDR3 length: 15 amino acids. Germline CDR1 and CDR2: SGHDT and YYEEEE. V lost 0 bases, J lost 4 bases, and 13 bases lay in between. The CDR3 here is CASSLGQGRITEAFF. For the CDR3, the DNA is TGTGCCAGCAGCTTGGGGCAGGGGAGAATCACTGAAGCTTTCTTT.

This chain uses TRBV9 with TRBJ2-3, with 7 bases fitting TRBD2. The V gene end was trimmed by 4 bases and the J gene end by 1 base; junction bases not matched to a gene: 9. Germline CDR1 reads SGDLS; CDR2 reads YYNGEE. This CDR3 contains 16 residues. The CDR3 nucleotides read TGTGCCAGCAGCTCTAGCGAGAGCGGGGGCACAGATACGCAGTATTTT. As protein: CASSSSESGGTDTQYF.

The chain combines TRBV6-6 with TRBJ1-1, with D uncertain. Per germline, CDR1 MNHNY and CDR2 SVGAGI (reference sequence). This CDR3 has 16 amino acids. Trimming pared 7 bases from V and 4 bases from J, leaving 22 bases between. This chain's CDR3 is CASTLPTAGESTEAFF. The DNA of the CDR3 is TGTGCCAGCACCCTACCGACCGCCGGGGAGAGCACTGAAGCTTTCTTT.

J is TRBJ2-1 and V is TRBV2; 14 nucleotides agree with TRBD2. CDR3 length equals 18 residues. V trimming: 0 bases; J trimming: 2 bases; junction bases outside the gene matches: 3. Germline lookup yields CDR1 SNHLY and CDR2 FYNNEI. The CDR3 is CASSEAGLAGGTYNEQFF. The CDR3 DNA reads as TGTGCCAGCAGTGAAGCCGGACTAGCGGGGGGCACCTACAATGAGCAGTTCTTC.